The clone carrying this T cell receptor delta chain came up a few times. Antigen specificity is unknown. Sequences come from RNA converted to cDNA by reverse transcription. Multiplex PCR used pooled V-gene forward primers and a constant-region reverse primer to amplify CDR3s. TCRdb fed the multiplex PCR reads into CATT to redo clone calling. The table includes around 76,000 delta-chain clones, approximately 37% detected once. Germline V gene data show CDR1 as TSWWSYY and CDR2 as QGS. Between the trimmed V and J ends, which lost 2 bases and 3 bases, there was a span of 4 bases. This CDR3 has 12 amino acids. This sample is drawn from a study of Vδ1+ human thymocytes. Study-wide results and caveats: Unlike peripheral blood Vdelta1+ controls, thymic delta-chain sequences included around 21% Vdelta2 and few Vdelta3. Bulk data may be misread because of unexpected Vdelta2 sequences. Highly polyclonal TRG and TRD repertoires with Gaussian CDR3 length distributions appeared in thymus.

The receptor's source is a boy under three years old who had congenital heart surgery. Sequenced input: Vdelta1+ gamma-delta thymocytes from the thymus. Subset in this sample: FACS-sorted CD3+ TCRalphabeta- TCRVdelta1+ TCRVdelta2- thymocytes. The genes are TRDV1 and TRDJ1; D call uncertain. The CDR3 loop is CALGESADKLIF. CDR3 bases: TGTGCTCTTGGGGAATCGGCCGATAAACTCATCTTT.